The 21 T cell receptor beta chains below were found in one sample sequenced in a study of CD8 T cells in Susac syndrome (dated by TCRdb to between 2018 and 2020). Libraries were made using the immunoSEQ multiplex PCR assay. RNA was extracted using the RNeasy kit, and about 0.5 to 1 ug of the RNA was reverse transcribed with random hexamers. TCRdb cleaned the public reads at Q25 with fastp, built clones with MiXCR and kept in-frame beta chains. Each entry is one CDR3 protein sequence, shown with its most common DNA and genes. The sample data list 170,000 or so distinct CDR3 sequences, and 94% of these were observed just once. The ten most abundant clones make up 0.12% of the sample. The sequencing sample was made of CD4+ T cells from PBMCs. These receptors were obtained from a human donor with Susac syndrome.

J is TRBJ1-1 and V is TRBV5-1; TRBD1 matches 7 bases. The trim removed 0 bases at V and 6 bases at J, leaving 2 bases unmatched. The CDR3 consists of 13 residues. The germline CDR1 and CDR2 sequences are SGHRS and YFSETQ. For the CDR3, the DNA is TGCGCCAGCAGCTTGGAGGGGGCGCCTGAAGCTTTCTTT. It yields the protein CASSLEGAPEAFF.

The V call is TRBV6-6, the J call TRBJ2-5, with D perhaps TRBD2 (5 bases). The CDR3 is 12 residues long. V lost 6 bases, J lost 5 bases, and 10 bases lay in between. Germline V gene data show CDR1 as MNHNY and CDR2 as SVGAGI (reference sequence). The CDR3: CASSRDYETQYF. In nucleotides, the CDR3 is TGTGCCAGCAGCCGGGATTACGAGACCCAGTACTTC.

The genes are TRBV4-1 and TRBJ2-1; maybe TRBD2 (5 bases). The CDR3 consists of 14 residues. The V end was cut by 4 bases, the J end by 8 bases, with 15 bases between. CDR1 MGHRA and CDR2 YSYEKL come from the germline V gene. The CDR3 DNA reads as TGCGCCAGCAGCCGAGAGGGCATGGGCGATGAGCAGTTCTTC. This sequence encodes CASSREGMGDEQFF.

V and J are TRBV7-6 and TRBJ2-7; 8 nucleotides match TRBD1. Germline V gene sequence: CDR1 SGHVS, CDR2 FNYEAQ. CDR3 length equals 18 residues. After removal of 2 bases from V and 4 bases from J, the junction contained 16 bases not matched to a gene. CDR3 loop: CASSLPSKGGTGTYEQYF. The CDR3 DNA reads as TGTGCCAGCAGCTTACCCTCAAAAGGAGGGACAGGCACATACGAGCAGTACTTC.

This chain links TRBV24-1 with TRBJ2-1, with 8 bases matching TRBD2. The CDR3 length is 16 residues. V was clipped by 4 bases and J by 7 bases; unmatched bases: 11. Looked up from germline, CDR1 is KGHDR and CDR2 is SFDVKD. The CDR3 is CATSDTSRGAGNEQFF. The CDR3 DNA is TGTGCCACCAGTGACACCTCGCGGGGGGCGGGTAATGAGCAGTTCTTC.

This clonotype appeared a single time. The chain employs TRBV7-9 and TRBJ1-2; 9 positions match TRBD1. The trim removed 5 bases at V and 7 bases at J, leaving 2 bases unmatched. Germline assignment: CDR1 SEHNR and CDR2 FQNEAQ (reference sequence). CDR3 length equals 12 residues. CDR3 DNA: TGTGCCAGCAGCCAGGGACAGGGTGGCTACACCTTC. This sequence encodes CASSQGQGGYTF.

This rearrangement joins TRBV2 to TRBJ2-5, with D possibly called TRBD1 or TRBD2 (6 bases each). V lost 6 bases to trimming and J lost 5 bases, with 19 bases between them. The CDR3 loop spans 15 amino acids. The germline V gene encodes CDR1 SNHLY and CDR2 FYNNEI. CDR3 amino acids: CASRETGVREETQYF. DNA for the CDR3: TGTGCCAGCAGGGAGACAGGTGTCCGGGAGGAGACCCAGTACTTC.

The J gene is TRBJ1-6, the V gene TRBV2; D is undetermined. V gave up 8 bases and J gave up 8 bases, with 19 bases separating them. Germline-derived CDR1 and CDR2 are SNHLY and FYNNEI. The CDR3 sequence is 15 residues long. CDR3 protein: CASHNSRAQDSPLHF. CDR3 sequence (DNA): TGTGCCAGCCATAACTCCCGGGCGCAGGATTCACCCCTCCACTTT. Variable domain in full (rest from reference TRBV2 and TRBJ1-6): EPEVTQTPSHQVTQMGQEVILRCVPISNHLYFYWYRQILGQKVEFLVSFYNNEISEKSEIFDDQFSVERPDGSNFTLKIRSTKLEDSAMYFCASHNSRAQDSPLHFGNGTRLTVT.

The chain joins TRBV18 to TRBJ2-2, with D possibly being TRBD2 (6 bases). The ends were cut back, 5 bases at V and 3 bases at J, with 10 bases in the middle. Germline-derived CDR1 and CDR2 are KGHSH and LQKENI. This CDR3 region has 14 residues. This CDR3 reads CASSTGLHTGELFF. DNA for the CDR3: TGTGCCAGCTCAACGGGACTTCACACCGGGGAGCTGTTTTTT.

This rearrangement joins TRBV6-5 to TRBJ1-1; D call uncertain. Trimming took 6 bases from V and 3 from J, leaving 11 bases between them. Germline V gives CDR1 MNHEY, CDR2 SVGAGI. The CDR3 has 13 amino acids. CDR3 amino acids: CASRLQRDTEAFF. In nucleotides, the CDR3 is TGTGCCAGCAGATTACAGAGAGACACTGAAGCTTTCTTT.

This chain links TRBV6-1 with TRBJ2-1; D is undetermined. The V end lost 7 bases, the J end lost 8 bases, and 15 bases lay between the germline ends. Germline V CDR1 and CDR2: MNHNS, SASEGT. This CDR3 is 13 amino acids long. CDR3 DNA: TGTGCCAGCATCCAACAAGGGATGTATGAGCAGTTCTTC. Protein: CASIQQGMYEQFF.

The gene calls are TRBV4-3 and TRBJ2-3; the D gene is possibly TRBD2 (6 bases). CDR1 LGHNA and CDR2 YSLEER come from the germline V gene. V gave up 0 bases and J gave up 4 bases, with 14 bases separating them. The CDR3 extends over 16 amino acids. CDR3 DNA: TGCGCCAGCAGCCAAGACAGGGAGACGGGGGCAGATACGCAGTATTTT. It specifies CASSQDRETGADTQYF.

This chain connects TRBV20-1 to TRBJ2-1; TRBD1 agrees at 7 bases. V was clipped by 8 bases and J by 5 bases; unmatched bases: 6. Germline V gives CDR1 DFQATT, CDR2 SNEGSKA (reference sequence). The CDR3 contains 12 residues. CDR3 sequence: CSTKGQNNEQFF. The CDR3 DNA reads as TGCAGTACCAAGGGACAGAACAATGAGCAGTTCTTC.

The rearrangement uses TRBV6-2 or TRBV6-3 and TRBJ2-1; D remains unclear. Trimming shortened V by 2 bases and J by 12 bases, and 14 bases separated the two germline ends. In germline, CDR1 is MNHEY, CDR2 SVGEGT. The CDR3 has 13 residues. DNA of the CDR3: TGTGCCAGCAGTTACCTATCCAGTTTGGGGCAGTTCTTC. Translation: CASSYLSSLGQFF.

This chain joins TRBV23-1 and TRBJ2-3; 7 bases agree with TRBD2. TRBV23-1 is annotated as an ORF whose role is uncertain. Trimming took 10 bases from V and 0 from J; bases not matched to a gene: 10. This CDR3 is 15 amino acids long. For the CDR3, the DNA is TGCGCCACCCCACAGAGCGGGATTAGCACAGATACGCAGTATTTT. Translating gives CATPQSGISTDTQYF.

This clonotype was detected only once. The chain uses TRBV7-9 and TRBJ2-1, with TRBD1 identical over 7 bases. CDR3 length equals 14 residues. V lost 5 bases, J lost 7 bases, and 8 bases stayed unmatched. Germline V gives CDR1 SEHNR, CDR2 FQNEAQ (reference sequence). The CDR3 DNA reads TGTGCCAGCAGCAAAAGACAGGGTGTGAATGAGCAGTTCTTC. It encodes CASSKRQGVNEQFF.

The CDR3: CASSQTGRGDTQYF. The CDR3 DNA is TGTGCCAGCAGCCAGACGGGGCGCGGAGATACGCAGTATTTT. V usage is TRBV11-2 and J usage is TRBJ2-3; D may match TRBD1 or TRBD2 (5 bases each). The CDR3 runs to 14 residues. The ends were cut back, 5 bases at V and 5 bases at J, with 14 bases in the middle. The germline CDR1 and CDR2 sequences are SGHAT and FQNNGV. The full variable domain, its missing parts supplied by reference TRBV11-2 and TRBJ2-3, is EAGVAQSPRYKIIEKRQSVAFWCNPISGHATLYWYQQILGQGPKLLIQFQNNGVVDDSQLPKDRFSAERLKGVDSTLKIQPAKLEDSAVYLCASSQTGRGDTQYFGPGTRLTVL.

V gene TRBV19 combines with J gene TRBJ2-3; perhaps TRBD1 as D (6 bases). Germline V gene sequence: CDR1 LNHDA, CDR2 SQIVND (reference sequence). With 6 bases removed from V and 0 bases from J, the gap between germline ends came to 13 bases. The CDR3 totals 15 residues. The CDR3 sequence: CASRDGQSSTDTQYF. CDR3 bases: TGTGCCAGTAGGGACGGACAGTCTAGCACAGATACGCAGTATTTT. Full variable domain (outside the CDR3, taken from reference TRBV19 and TRBJ2-3): DGGITQSPKYLFRKEGQNVTLSCEQNLNHDAMYWYRQDPGQGLRLIYYSQIVNDFQKGDIAEGYSVSREKKESFPLTVTSAQKNPTAFYLCASRDGQSSTDTQYFGPGTRLTVL.

CDR3: CASSQARSGYTDTQYF. CDR3 in DNA: TGCGCCAGCAGCCAGGCCCGTTCAGGATACACAGATACGCAGTATTTT. V and J are TRBV4-3 and TRBJ2-3; D uncertain. Germline CDR1 reads LGHNA; CDR2 reads YSLEER. The CDR3 runs to 16 residues. Between the trimmed V and J ends, which lost 3 bases and 2 bases, there was a span of 15 bases.

The gene calls are TRBV30 and TRBJ2-5; D is unclear. Trimming left V 2 bases short and J 0 bases short, with 7 bases between. The CDR3 is 13 amino acids. Germline CDR1 and CDR2: GTSNPN and SVGIG (reference sequence). This CDR3 is CAWSRRYQETQYF. CDR3 nucleotide sequence: TGTGCCTGGAGTAGAAGGTACCAAGAGACCCAGTACTTC. Based on the CDR3 plus reference TRBV30 and TRBJ2-5, the full variable domain is SQTIHQWPATLVQPVGSPLSLECTVEGTSNPNLYWYRQAAGRGLQLLFYSVGIGQISSEVPQNLSASRPQDRQFILSSKKLLLSDSGFYLCAWSRRYQETQYFGPGTRLLVL.

The chain has TRBV9 and TRBJ1-5, with D unclear. The CDR3 is made up of 18 amino acids. Trimming shortened V by 4 bases and J by 2 bases, and 22 bases separated the two germline ends. CDR1 is SGDLS, CDR2 YYNGEE, per germline. The CDR3 loop reads CASSPATTKTSGNQPQHF. DNA of the CDR3: TGTGCCAGCAGCCCCGCGACTACAAAGACGTCGGGCAATCAGCCCCAGCATTTT.